The clone carrying this T cell receptor beta chain was picked up many times. Amplification yielded TCR beta CDR3 regions, with RNA transcripts as the source. TCR CDR3 regions were first amplified by RT-PCR with HTBI primers. TCRdb fed the multiplex PCR reads into MiXCR, producing one record per CDR3 protein. Here the sample spans 300,000 to 400,000 distinct CDR3 sequences, about 15% being singletons. Patients aged 18 to 65 had newly diagnosed hyperthyroidism of under 2 months' duration. There are 13 residues in the CDR3. V was clipped by 6 bases and J by 3 bases, with 12 bases between them. CDR1 is MDHEN, CDR2 SYDVKM, per germline. This entry comes from a study of T cells in Graves' hyperthyroidism and ophthalmopathy.

This sequence was found in a woman in her sixties or seventies with Graves' hyperthyroidism. The source material was blood. J is TRBJ2-7 and V is TRBV28; the D gene is possibly TRBD2 (5 bases). CDR3 in DNA: TGTGCCAGCAGCCGGTCCGAGGGCTACGAGCAGTACTTC. This translates into CASSRSEGYEQYF.